This entry lists 28 T cell receptor beta chains sequenced from one sample in a study of cytomegalovirus exposure and HLA in healthy donors. The PCR ran on 60 Vbeta and 13 Jbeta primers. Generated by immunoSEQ multiplex PCR, the TCRdb table keeps only in-frame clones and is missing some. There are fewer than 250,000 clones in the sample; about four fifths occur only once, and 1.5% to 2% lies in the top ten. Sequencing was performed on PBMCs. The receptors originated from a man aged 18 to 35 in good health and CMV-seronegative.

The chain has TRBV5-1 and TRBJ2-3, with 7 nucleotides matching TRBD2. The germline V gene has CDR1 SGHRS and CDR2 YFSETQ. CDR3 length: 15 amino acids. The V and J ends lost 0 bases and 4 bases, in that order; junction bases with no gene match: 5. CDR3 coding DNA: TGCGCCAGCAGCTTGGCTGGCGGGAGCGCAGATACGCAGTATTTT. This gives the protein CASSLAGGSADTQYF.

The rearrangement uses TRBV11-3 and TRBJ2-6; D possibly corresponds to TRBD2 (5 bases). CDR3 length: 14 amino acids. V lost 11 bases to trimming and J lost 2 bases, with 13 bases between them. The germline V gene encodes CDR1 SGHNT and CDR2 YENEEA. The CDR3 here is CAVSRGPGANVLTF. CDR3 coding DNA: TGTGCCGTTTCACGGGGTCCTGGGGCCAACGTCCTGACTTTC.

The rearrangement links TRBV7-6 to TRBJ2-1; TRBD2 aligns across 11 bases. The CDR3 is 19 amino acids. Looked up from germline, CDR1 is SGHVS and CDR2 is FNYEAQ. With 5 bases clipped from V and 8 bases from J, the junction kept 20 bases outside the gene matches. The CDR3 sequence: CASSPRPIAGGPVFDEQFF. CDR3 bases: TGTGCCAGCAGCCCCCGACCGATAGCGGGAGGGCCGGTCTTCGATGAGCAGTTCTTC.

The chain links TRBV27 to TRBJ2-7; a possible D gene is TRBD2 (5 bases). Per germline, CDR1 MNHEY and CDR2 SMNVEV (reference sequence). The CDR3 consists of 17 residues. Trimming shortened V by 3 bases and J by 5 bases, and 23 bases separated the two germline ends. Here the CDR3 reads CASSFISSTTPSDEQYF. In DNA, the CDR3 is TGTGCCAGCAGTTTTATTTCCTCGACTACCCCTAGTGACGAGCAGTACTTC.

The rearrangement links TRBV2 to TRBJ1-1; D remains ambiguous. This CDR3 has 11 amino acids. Germline assignment: CDR1 SNHLY and CDR2 FYNNEI. V was shortened by 4 bases and J by 3 bases, with 3 bases between the two germline ends. The CDR3 bases are TGTGCCAGCAGTGTATACACTGAAGCTTTCTTT. Its translation is CASSVYTEAFF.

J is TRBJ2-7 and V is TRBV19; a weak D match, TRBD2 (6 bases). Germline loops: CDR1 LNHDA, CDR2 SQIVND (reference sequence). The CDR3 length is 13 residues. The V gene lost 9 bases and the J gene lost 0 bases, with 12 bases spanning the gap. For the CDR3, the DNA is TGTGCCAGCTCTAAGGGAGGCTCCTACGAGCAGTACTTC. It specifies CASSKGGSYEQYF.

The count of this clone is one. This chain uses TRBV5-1 with TRBJ1-3, with 10 bases lining up with TRBD1. The junction had 5 bases not matched to a gene; V was cut back by 4 bases and J by 7 bases. Per germline, CDR1 SGHRS and CDR2 YFSETQ. The CDR3 runs to 14 residues. Written as DNA, the CDR3 is TGCGCCAGCAGCCCGGGACAGGGGACGAACACCATATATTTT. It yields the protein CASSPGQGTNTIYF.

This rearrangement joins TRBV4-2 to TRBJ2-7; 12 bases are a match to TRBD2. The germline V gene has CDR1 LGHNA and CDR2 YNFKEQ. The CDR3 has 16 residues. The ends lost 4 bases at V and 0 bases at J; junction bases unmatched: 4. The CDR3 DNA is TGTGCCAGCAGCCTACTAGCGGGGGGCTCCTCCTACGAGCAGTACTTC. Translation gives CASSLLAGGSSYEQYF.

CDR3 DNA: TGCAGCGTCGTCGCGGAGGGCTACGAGCAGTACTTC. This encodes CSVVAEGYEQYF. The chain carries TRBV29-1 and TRBJ2-7, with D possibly matching TRBD2 (6 bases). The length of the CDR3 is 12 residues. V lost 6 bases and J 3 bases, leaving 12 bases between the germline ends. CDR1 SQVTM and CDR2 ANQGSEA come from the germline V gene.

The genes are TRBV4-3 and TRBJ2-5; D uncertain. Matching the DNA end better, TRBJ2-7 makes the J call doubtful. The CDR3 is 13 residues long. In germline, CDR1 is LGHNA, CDR2 YSLEER. CDR3 sequence (DNA): TGCGCCAGCAGCCCCCAGCCGTACTACGAGCAGTACTTC. Translating gives CASSPQPYYEQYF.

The J gene is TRBJ1-1, the V gene TRBV18; D gene uncertain. The CDR3 length is 16 residues. From germline, CDR1 is KGHSH and CDR2 LQKENI. Trimming removed 0 bases from V and 0 bases from J, with 11 bases in between. The CDR3 region is CASSPPIARLNTEAFF. Written as DNA, the CDR3 is TGTGCCAGCTCACCACCGATAGCCCGTTTGAACACTGAAGCTTTCTTT.

This chain links TRBV5-1 with TRBJ2-5, with 11 positions matching TRBD2. V trimming: 0 bases; J trimming: 4 bases; junction bases outside the gene matches: 2. Germline CDR1 is SGHRS and CDR2 is YFSETQ. The CDR3 is made up of 15 amino acids. The CDR3 nucleotides read TGCGCCAGCAGCTTGGCCCTAGCGGGAGGAGAGACCCAGTACTTC. Translating gives CASSLALAGGETQYF.

The genes are TRBV4-2 and TRBJ1-4; possibly TRBD1 for D (5 bases). The CDR3 contains 15 residues. CDR1 and CDR2 (germline): LGHNA, YNFKEQ. V was shortened by 3 bases and J by 4 bases, with 12 bases between the two germline ends. The CDR3 is CASSQVLQDNEKLFF. The DNA for the CDR3 is TGTGCCAGCAGCCAGGTGTTACAGGATAATGAAAAACTGTTTTTT.

The gene calls are TRBV19 and TRBJ2-1, with D maybe TRBD1 (5 bases). This CDR3 contains 13 residues. V was pared by 4 bases and J by 6 bases, with 10 bases between. Germline V gene lookup returns CDR1 LNHDA and CDR2 SQIVND (reference sequence). CDR3 in amino acids: CASSNQGVNEQFF. As DNA, the CDR3 is TGTGCCAGTAGTAACCAGGGCGTCAATGAGCAGTTCTTC.

This clone was counted once. The gene calls are TRBV23-1 and TRBJ1-4, with 7 positions matching TRBD1. TRBV23-1 is an open reading frame, and its role is uncertain. J lost 6 bases, V lost 2 bases, and 15 bases had no gene match. The CDR3 sequence is 18 residues long. The CDR3 bases are TGCGCCAGCAGTCAAGAACAGGGGTTCTGGTCCGGGGATGAAAAACTGTTTTTT. Protein: CASSQEQGFWSGDEKLFF.

The chain has TRBV27 and TRBJ1-5; maybe TRBD1 (5 bases). Trimming pared 5 bases from V and 5 bases from J, leaving 16 bases between. CDR3 length equals 15 residues. Germline V gene sequence: CDR1 MNHEY, CDR2 SMNVEV (reference sequence). The chain's CDR3 is CASSPGLAYYQPQHF. The CDR3, as DNA: TGTGCCAGCAGTCCGGGACTCGCGTATTATCAGCCCCAGCATTTT.

The rearrangement joins TRBV11-2 to TRBJ2-7; D is perhaps TRBD2 (6 bases). The CDR3 contains 14 residues. V was cut by 6 bases and J by 2 bases, with 14 bases left in between. Germline loops: CDR1 SGHAT, CDR2 FQNNGV. The CDR3 DNA sequence: TGTGCCAGCAGTTCGGGGGTACAAGCCTACGAGCAGTACTTC. Its translation: CASSSGVQAYEQYF.

This clone has more than one count but fewer than ten. The CDR3 loop reads CASSPGSGASDKWTQYF. The CDR3 DNA sequence: TGTGCCAGCAGTCCAGGTAGCGGGGCGTCGGATAAGTGGACCCAGTACTTC. The chain has TRBV25-1 and TRBJ2-5, with 8 bases matching TRBD2. The junction had 18 bases not matched to a gene; V was cut back by 5 bases and J by 7 bases. The V gene's germline CDR1 is MGHDK and CDR2 SYGVNS. The CDR3 has 17 amino acids.

The chain joins TRBV11-2 to TRBJ2-7; 7 bases align to TRBD2. The CDR3 has 16 amino acids. Trimming cost V 1 base and J 1 base; bases outside gene matches: 7. In germline, CDR1 is SGHAT, CDR2 FQNNGV. CDR3 residues: CASSLGWREPSYEQYF. CDR3 in DNA: TGTGCCAGCAGCTTAGGTTGGCGGGAGCCATCCTACGAGCAGTACTTC. Full variable domain (remainder filled in from reference TRBV11-2 and TRBJ2-7): EAGVAQSPRYKIIEKRQSVAFWCNPISGHATLYWYQQILGQGPKLLIQFQNNGVVDDSQLPKDRFSAERLKGVDSTLKIQPAKLEDSAVYLCASSLGWREPSYEQYFGPGTRLTVT.

This sequence joins TRBV4-2 and TRBJ2-3; 10 positions agree with TRBD2. The CDR3 is made up of 17 amino acids. V gave up 1 base and J gave up 0 bases; unmatched junction bases: 4. Per germline, CDR1 LGHNA and CDR2 YNFKEQ. The CDR3 here is CASSQVTSGASTDTQYF. CDR3 nucleotide sequence: TGTGCCAGCAGCCAAGTTACTAGCGGGGCTAGCACAGATACGCAGTATTTT.

This clone was seen only once. The chain uses TRBV6-5 and TRBJ2-2; 8 positions agree with TRBD2. CDR3 length: 16 amino acids. V dropped 2 bases and J dropped 4; count of bases not matched to a gene: 6. Germline CDR1 MNHEY, CDR2 SVGAGI. The CDR3 coding sequence is TGTGCCAGCAGTTACGAGGCGGGGGGCCCCACCGGGGAGCTGTTTTTT. It yields the protein CASSYEAGGPTGELFF.

This clone occurred a few times. V and J are TRBV7-9 and TRBJ2-2; 10 bases fit TRBD2. This CDR3 has 15 amino acids. Losses at the gene ends were 5 bases for V and 7 bases for J; bases not matched to a gene: 7. The germline V gene has CDR1 SEHNR and CDR2 FQNEAQ (reference sequence). The CDR3, as DNA: TGTGCCAGCAGCGGAAGCGGGAGGGCCTTCGGGGAGCTGTTTTTT. Translation gives CASSGSGRAFGELFF.

The chain is built from TRBV11-2 and TRBJ2-3; possibly TRBD1 for D (6 bases). Germline lookup yields CDR1 SGHAT and CDR2 FQNNGV. The V and J ends lost 8 bases and 5 bases respectively, with 14 bases between them. The CDR3 extends over 13 amino acids. CDR3 sequence reads: CASSPGAKDTQYF. CDR3 bases: TGTGCCAGCTCGCCAGGGGCGAAAGATACGCAGTATTTT.

The rearrangement uses TRBV21-1 and TRBJ2-7; TRBD1, the table's D call, was not compared with the DNA. TRBV21-1 is classified as a pseudogene. The CDR3 is made up of 14 amino acids. The CDR3 sequence: CASTRTGANYEQYF. CDR3 nucleotide sequence: TGTGCCAGCACCAGGACAGGGGCGAACTACGAGCAGTACTTC.

This clone has a single count. The gene calls are TRBV5-8 and TRBJ2-7, with TRBD2 matching over 12 bases. This CDR3 comprises 14 residues. From germline, CDR1 is SGHTS and CDR2 YDEGEE. The trim removed 1 base at V and 12 bases at J, leaving 8 bases unmatched. The CDR3 loop reads CASSLQGLAGPRYF. For the CDR3, the DNA is TGTGCCAGCAGCTTGCAAGGACTAGCGGGACCCCGGTACTTC.

This CDR3 reads CASSRGTSGSGTGELFF. CDR3 coding DNA: TGTGCCAGCAGCCGAGGGACTAGCGGGAGCGGGACCGGGGAGCTGTTTTTT. The V and J genes are TRBV7-3 and TRBJ2-2; 14 bases match TRBD2. Trimming took 5 bases from V and 5 from J; bases not matched to a gene: 7. Germline CDR1 and CDR2: SGHTA and FQGTGA. This CDR3 contains 17 residues.

The DNA of the CDR3 is TGCGCCAGCAGGGGGACTACAGTGAACACTGAAGCTTTCTTT. Translated: CASRGTTVNTEAFF. The genes are TRBV4-1 and TRBJ1-1, with D perhaps matching TRBD1 (5 bases). V was shortened by 6 bases and J by 0 bases, with 11 bases between the two germline ends. Germline values: CDR1 MGHRA, CDR2 YSYEKL. The CDR3 covers 14 residues.

CDR3 nucleotides: TGTGCCAGCAGCGGGGGGGGCGTTTCCTACAATGAGCAGTTCTTC. Translation: CASSGGGVSYNEQFF. The chain links TRBV9 to TRBJ2-1; perhaps TRBD2 as D (7 bases). With 3 bases removed from V and 1 base from J, the gap between germline ends came to 11 bases. This CDR3 comprises 15 residues. The germline CDR1 and CDR2 sequences are SGDLS and YYNGEE.